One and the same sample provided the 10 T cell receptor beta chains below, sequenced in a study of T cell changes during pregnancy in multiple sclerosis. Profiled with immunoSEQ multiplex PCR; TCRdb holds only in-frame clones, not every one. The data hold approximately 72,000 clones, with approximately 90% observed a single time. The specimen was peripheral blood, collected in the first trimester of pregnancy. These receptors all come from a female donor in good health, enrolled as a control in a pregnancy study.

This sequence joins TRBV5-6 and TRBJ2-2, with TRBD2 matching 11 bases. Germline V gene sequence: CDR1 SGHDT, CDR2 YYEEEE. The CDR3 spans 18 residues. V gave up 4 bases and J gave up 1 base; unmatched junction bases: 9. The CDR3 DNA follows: TGTGCCAGCAGCCCCCGGGGGCTAGCGGGAGGGAACACCGGGGAGCTGTTTTTT. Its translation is CASSPRGLAGGNTGELFF.

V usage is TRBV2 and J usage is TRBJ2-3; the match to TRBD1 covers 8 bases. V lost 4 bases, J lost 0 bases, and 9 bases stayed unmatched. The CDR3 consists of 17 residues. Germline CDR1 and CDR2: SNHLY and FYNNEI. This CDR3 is CASSGLRTGKSTDTQYF. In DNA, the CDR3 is TGTGCCAGCAGTGGGCTTAGGACAGGGAAAAGCACAGATACGCAGTATTTT.

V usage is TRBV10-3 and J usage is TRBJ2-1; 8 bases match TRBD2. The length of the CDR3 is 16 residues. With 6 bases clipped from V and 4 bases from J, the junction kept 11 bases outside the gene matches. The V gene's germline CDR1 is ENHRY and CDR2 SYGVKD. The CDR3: CAIRGGTSGAYNEQFF. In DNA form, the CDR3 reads TGTGCCATCAGGGGGGGAACTAGCGGCGCTTACAATGAGCAGTTCTTC.

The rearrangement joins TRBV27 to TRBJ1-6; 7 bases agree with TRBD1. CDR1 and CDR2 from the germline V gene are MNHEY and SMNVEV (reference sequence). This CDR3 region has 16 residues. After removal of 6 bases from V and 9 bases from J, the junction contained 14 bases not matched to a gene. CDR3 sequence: CASSLGQPPSGSPLHF. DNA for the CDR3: TGTGCCAGCAGCCTGGGACAGCCTCCTTCGGGTTCACCCCTCCACTTT.

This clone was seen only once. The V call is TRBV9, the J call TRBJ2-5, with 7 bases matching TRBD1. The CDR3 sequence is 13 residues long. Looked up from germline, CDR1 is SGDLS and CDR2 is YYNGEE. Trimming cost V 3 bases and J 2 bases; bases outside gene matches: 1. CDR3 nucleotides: TGTGCCAGCAGCGGGGGACAGCAAGAGACCCAGTACTTC. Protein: CASSGGQQETQYF.

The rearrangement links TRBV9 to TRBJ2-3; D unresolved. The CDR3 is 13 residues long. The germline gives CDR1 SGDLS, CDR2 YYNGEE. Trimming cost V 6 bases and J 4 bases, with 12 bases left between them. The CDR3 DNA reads TGTGCCAGCAAGAAGGCTGAGGCAGATACGCAGTATTTT. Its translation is CASKKAEADTQYF. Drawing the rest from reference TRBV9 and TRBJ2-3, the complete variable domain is DSGVTQTPKHLITATGQRVTLRCSPRSGDLSVYWYQQSLDQGLQFLIQYYNGEERAKGNILERFSAQQFPDLHSELNLSSLELGDSALYFCASKKAEADTQYFGPGTRLTVL.

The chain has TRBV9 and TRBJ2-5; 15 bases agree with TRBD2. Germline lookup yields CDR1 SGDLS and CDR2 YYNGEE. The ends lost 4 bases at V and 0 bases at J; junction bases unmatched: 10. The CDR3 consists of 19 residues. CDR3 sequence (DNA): TGTGCCAGCAGCACACGGACTAGCGGGAGGGAGTGGTACCAAGAGACCCAGTACTTC. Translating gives CASSTRTSGREWYQETQYF.

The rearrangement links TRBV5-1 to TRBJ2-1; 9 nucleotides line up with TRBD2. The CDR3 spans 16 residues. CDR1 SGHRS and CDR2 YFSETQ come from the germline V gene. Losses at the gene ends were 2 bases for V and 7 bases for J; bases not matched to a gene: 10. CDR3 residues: CASSFMAGGPYNEQFF. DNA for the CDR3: TGCGCCAGCAGCTTCATGGCGGGAGGGCCGTATAATGAGCAGTTCTTC. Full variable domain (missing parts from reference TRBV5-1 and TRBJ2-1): KAGVTQTPRYLIKTRGQQVTLSCSPISGHRSVSWYQQTPGQGLQFLFEYFSETQRNKGNFPGRFSGRQFSNSRSEMNVSTLELGDSALYLCASSFMAGGPYNEQFFGPGTRLTVL.

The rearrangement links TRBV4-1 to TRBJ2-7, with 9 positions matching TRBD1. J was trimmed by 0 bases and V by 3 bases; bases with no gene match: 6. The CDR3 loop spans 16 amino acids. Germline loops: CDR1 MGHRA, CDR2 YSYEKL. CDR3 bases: TGCGCCAGCAGCCACCACAGGGGGCCCGTCTCCTACGAGCAGTACTTC. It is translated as CASSHHRGPVSYEQYF.

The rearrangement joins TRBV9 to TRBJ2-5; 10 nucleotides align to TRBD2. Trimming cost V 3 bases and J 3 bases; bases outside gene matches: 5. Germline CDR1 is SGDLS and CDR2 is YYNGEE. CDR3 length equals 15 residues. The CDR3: CASSAFGLAEETQYF. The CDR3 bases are TGTGCCAGCAGCGCCTTTGGACTAGCGGAAGAGACCCAGTACTTC.